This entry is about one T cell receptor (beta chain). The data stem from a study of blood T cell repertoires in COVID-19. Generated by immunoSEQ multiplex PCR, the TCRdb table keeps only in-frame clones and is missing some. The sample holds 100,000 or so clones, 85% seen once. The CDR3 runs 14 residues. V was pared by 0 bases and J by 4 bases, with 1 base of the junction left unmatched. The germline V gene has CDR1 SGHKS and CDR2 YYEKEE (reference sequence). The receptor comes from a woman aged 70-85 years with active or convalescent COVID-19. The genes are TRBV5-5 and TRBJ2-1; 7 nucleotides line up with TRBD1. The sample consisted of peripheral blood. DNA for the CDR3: TGTGCCAGCAGCTTGGGGGACAGATACAATGAGCAGTTCTTC. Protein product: CASSLGDRYNEQFF. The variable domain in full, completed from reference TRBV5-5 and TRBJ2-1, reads DAGVTQSPTHLIKTRGQQVTLRCSPISGHKSVSWYQQVLGQGPQFIFQYYEKEERGRGNFPDRFSARQFPNYSSELNVNALLLGDSALYLCASSLGDRYNEQFFGPGTRLTVL.